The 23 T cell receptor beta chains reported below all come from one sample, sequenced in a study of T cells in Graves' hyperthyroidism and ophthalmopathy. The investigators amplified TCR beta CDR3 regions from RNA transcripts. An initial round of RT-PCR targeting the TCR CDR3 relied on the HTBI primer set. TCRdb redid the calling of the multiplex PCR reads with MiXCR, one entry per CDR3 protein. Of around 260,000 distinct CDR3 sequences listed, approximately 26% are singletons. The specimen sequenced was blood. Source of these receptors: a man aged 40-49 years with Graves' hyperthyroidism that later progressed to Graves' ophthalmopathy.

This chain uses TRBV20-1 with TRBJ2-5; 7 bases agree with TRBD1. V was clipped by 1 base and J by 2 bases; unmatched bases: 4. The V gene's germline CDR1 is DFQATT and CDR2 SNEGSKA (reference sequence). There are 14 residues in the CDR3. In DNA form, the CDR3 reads TGCAGTGCTAGAGGCTTACAGGGGCAAGAGACCCAGTACTTC. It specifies CSARGLQGQETQYF.

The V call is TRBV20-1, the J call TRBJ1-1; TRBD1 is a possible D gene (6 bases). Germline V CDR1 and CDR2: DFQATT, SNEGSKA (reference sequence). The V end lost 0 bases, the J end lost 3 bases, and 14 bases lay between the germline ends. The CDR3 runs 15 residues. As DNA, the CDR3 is TGCAGTGCTAGAGATAGTCGGGGGGCGGACACTGAAGCTTTCTTT. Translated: CSARDSRGADTEAFF.

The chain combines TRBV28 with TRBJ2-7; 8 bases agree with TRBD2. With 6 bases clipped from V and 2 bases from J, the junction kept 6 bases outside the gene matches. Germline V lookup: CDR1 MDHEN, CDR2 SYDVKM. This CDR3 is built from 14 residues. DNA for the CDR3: TGTGCCAGCAGAGAGAGCGGGAGCCCCTACGAGCAGTACTTC. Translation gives CASRESGSPYEQYF.

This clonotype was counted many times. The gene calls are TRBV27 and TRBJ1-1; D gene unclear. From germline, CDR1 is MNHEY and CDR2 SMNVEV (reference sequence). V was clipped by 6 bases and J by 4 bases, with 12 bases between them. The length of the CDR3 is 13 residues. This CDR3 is CASSPNWSTEAFF. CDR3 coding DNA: TGTGCCAGCAGCCCCAACTGGAGCACTGAAGCTTTCTTT.

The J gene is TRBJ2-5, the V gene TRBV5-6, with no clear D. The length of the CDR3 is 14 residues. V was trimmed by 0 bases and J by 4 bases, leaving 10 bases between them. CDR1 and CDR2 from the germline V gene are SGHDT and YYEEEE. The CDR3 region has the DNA TGTGCCAGCAGCTTGGTATCGGACGTAGAGACCCAGTACTTC. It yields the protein CASSLVSDVETQYF.

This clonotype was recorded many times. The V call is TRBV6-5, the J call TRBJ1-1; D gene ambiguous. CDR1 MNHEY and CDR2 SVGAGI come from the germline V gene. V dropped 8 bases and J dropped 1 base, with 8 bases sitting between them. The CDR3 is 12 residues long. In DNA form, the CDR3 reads TGTGCCAGCCGAAGTGAGAACACTGAAGCTTTCTTT. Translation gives CASRSENTEAFF.

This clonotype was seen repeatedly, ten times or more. The CDR3 DNA is TGTGCCAGCAGCAAGGGCTTTATCCCCTCCCTCTACACCTTC. It codes for CASSKGFIPSLYTF. V and J are TRBV7-9 and TRBJ1-2, with no clear D. CDR3 length: 14 amino acids. Between the trimmed V and J ends, which lost 5 bases and 10 bases, there was a span of 20 bases. Germline CDR1 is SEHNR and CDR2 is FQNEAQ (reference sequence).

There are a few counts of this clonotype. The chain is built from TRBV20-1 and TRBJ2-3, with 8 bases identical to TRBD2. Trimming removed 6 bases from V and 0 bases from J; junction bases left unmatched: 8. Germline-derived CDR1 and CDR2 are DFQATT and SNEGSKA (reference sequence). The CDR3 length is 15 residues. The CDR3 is CSAALSGTSTDTQYF. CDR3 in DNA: TGCAGTGCCGCCCTTAGCGGGACAAGCACAGATACGCAGTATTTT.

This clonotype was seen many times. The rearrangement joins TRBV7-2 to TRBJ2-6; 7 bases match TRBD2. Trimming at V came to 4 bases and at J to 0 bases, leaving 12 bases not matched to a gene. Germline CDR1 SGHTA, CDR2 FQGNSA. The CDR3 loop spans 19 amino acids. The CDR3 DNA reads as TGTGCCAGCAGCTCTATCGCTACTAGCGAACACTCTGGGGCCAACGTCCTGACTTTC. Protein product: CASSSIATSEHSGANVLTF.

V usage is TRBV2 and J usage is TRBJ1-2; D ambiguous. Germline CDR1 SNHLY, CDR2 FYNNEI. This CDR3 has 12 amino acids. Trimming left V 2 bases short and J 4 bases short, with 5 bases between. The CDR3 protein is CASSETSYGYTF. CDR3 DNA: TGTGCCAGCAGTGAAACATCCTATGGCTACACCTTC.

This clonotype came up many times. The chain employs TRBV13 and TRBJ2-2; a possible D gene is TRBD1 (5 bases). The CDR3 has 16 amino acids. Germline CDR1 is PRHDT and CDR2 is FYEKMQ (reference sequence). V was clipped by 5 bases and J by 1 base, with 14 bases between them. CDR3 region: CASSREGERNTGELFF. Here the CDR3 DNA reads TGTGCCAGCAGCAGAGAAGGGGAAAGGAACACCGGGGAGCTGTTTTTT.

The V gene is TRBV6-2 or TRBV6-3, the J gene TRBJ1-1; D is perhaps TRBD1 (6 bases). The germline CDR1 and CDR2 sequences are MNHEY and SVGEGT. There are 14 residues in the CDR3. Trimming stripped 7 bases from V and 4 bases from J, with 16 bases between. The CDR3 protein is CASTRVGGSTEAFF. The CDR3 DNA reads TGTGCCAGCACCCGGGTAGGGGGATCCACTGAAGCTTTCTTT.

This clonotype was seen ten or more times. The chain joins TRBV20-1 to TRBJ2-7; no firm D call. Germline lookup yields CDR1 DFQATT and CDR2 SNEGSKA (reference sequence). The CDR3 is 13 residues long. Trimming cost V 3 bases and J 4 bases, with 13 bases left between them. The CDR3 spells CSARWLPEYEQYF. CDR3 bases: TGCAGTGCTAGGTGGCTACCGGAATACGAGCAGTACTTC.

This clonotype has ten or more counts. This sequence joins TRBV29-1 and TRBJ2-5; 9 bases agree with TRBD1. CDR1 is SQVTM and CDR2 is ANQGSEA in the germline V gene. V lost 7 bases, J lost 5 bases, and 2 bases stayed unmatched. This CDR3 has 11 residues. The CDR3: CSGDRGETQYF. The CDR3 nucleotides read TGCAGCGGCGACAGGGGGGAGACCCAGTACTTC.

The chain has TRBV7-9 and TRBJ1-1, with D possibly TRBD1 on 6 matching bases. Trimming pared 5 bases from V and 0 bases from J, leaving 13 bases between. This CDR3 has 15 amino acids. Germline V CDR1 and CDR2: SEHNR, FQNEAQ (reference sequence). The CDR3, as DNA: TGTGCCAGCAGCCCAACGGGACAACTGAACACTGAAGCTTTCTTT. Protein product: CASSPTGQLNTEAFF.

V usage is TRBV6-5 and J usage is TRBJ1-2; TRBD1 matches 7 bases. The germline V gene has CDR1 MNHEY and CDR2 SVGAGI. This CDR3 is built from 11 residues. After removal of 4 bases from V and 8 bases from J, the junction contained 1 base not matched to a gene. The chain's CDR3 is CASSSGQGYTF. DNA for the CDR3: TGTGCCAGCAGTTCGGGACAGGGCTACACCTTC.

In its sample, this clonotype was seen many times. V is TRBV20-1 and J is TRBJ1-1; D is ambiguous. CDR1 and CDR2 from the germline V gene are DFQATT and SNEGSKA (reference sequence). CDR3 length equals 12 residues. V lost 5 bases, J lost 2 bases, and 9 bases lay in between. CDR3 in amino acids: CSAGKGNTEAFF. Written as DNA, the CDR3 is TGCAGTGCTGGAAAAGGAAACACTGAAGCTTTCTTT.

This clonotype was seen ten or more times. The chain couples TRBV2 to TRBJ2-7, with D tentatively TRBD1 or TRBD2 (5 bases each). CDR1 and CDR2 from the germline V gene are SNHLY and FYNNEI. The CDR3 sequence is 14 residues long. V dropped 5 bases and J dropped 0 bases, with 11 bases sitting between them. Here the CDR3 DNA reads TGTGCCAGCAGTCGGGACGCGAGCTCCTACGAGCAGTACTTC. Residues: CASSRDASSYEQYF. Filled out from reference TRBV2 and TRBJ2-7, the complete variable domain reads EPEVTQTPSHQVTQMGQEVILRCVPISNHLYFYWYRQILGQKVEFLVSFYNNEISEKSEIFDDQFSVERPDGSNFTLKIRSTKLEDSAMYFCASSRDASSYEQYFGPGTRLTVT.

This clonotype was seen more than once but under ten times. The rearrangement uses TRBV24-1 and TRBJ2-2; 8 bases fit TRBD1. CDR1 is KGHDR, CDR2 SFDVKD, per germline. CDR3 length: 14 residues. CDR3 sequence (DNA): TGTGCTTCATTTGCAGGGGGCAACACCGGGGAGCTGTTTTTT. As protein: CASFAGGNTGELFF.

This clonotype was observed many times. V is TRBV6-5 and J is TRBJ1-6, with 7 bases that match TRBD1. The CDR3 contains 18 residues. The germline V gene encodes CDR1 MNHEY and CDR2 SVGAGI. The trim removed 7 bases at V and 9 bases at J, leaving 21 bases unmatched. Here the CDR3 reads CASTSGTVTLSGRSPLHF. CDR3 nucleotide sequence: TGTGCCAGCACCTCCGGGACAGTCACCTTGTCTGGTCGTTCACCCCTCCACTTT.

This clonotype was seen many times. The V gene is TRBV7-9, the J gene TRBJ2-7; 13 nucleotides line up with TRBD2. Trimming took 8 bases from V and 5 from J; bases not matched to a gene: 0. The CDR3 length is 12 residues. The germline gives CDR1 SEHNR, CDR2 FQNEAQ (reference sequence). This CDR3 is CASGLAGDEQYF. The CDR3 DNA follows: TGTGCCAGCGGACTAGCGGGAGACGAGCAGTACTTC.

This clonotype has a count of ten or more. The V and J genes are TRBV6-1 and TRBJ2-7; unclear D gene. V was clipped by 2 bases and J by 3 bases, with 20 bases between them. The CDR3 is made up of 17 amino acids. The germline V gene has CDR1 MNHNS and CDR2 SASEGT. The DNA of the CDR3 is TGTGCCAGCAGTGAACGCAGCCCCGAGACATACCTCTACGAGCAGTACTTC. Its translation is CASSERSPETYLYEQYF.

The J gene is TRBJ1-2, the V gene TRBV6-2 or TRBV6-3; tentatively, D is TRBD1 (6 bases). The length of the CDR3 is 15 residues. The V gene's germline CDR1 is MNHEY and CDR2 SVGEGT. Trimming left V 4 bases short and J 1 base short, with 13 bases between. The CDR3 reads CASSSGGGFNYGYTF. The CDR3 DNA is TGTGCCAGCAGTTCCGGTGGGGGCTTTAACTATGGCTACACCTTC.